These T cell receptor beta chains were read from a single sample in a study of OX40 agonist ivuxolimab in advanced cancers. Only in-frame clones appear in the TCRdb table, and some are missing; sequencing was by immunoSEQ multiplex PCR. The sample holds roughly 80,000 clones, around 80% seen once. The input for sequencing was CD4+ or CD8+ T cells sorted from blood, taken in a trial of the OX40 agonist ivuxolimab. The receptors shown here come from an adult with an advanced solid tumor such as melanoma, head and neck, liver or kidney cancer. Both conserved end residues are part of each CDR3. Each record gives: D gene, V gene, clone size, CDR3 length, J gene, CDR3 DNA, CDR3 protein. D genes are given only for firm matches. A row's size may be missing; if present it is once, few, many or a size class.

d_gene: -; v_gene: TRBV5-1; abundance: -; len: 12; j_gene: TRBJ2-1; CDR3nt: TGCGCCAGCAGTCAATTAGTCCATGAGCAGTTCTTC; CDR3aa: CASSQLVHEQFF
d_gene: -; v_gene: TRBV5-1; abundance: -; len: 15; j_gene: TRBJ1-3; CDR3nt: TGCGCCAGCAGCTTGGGAGGGGCCTCTGGAAACACCATATATTTT; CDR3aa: CASSLGGASGNTIYF
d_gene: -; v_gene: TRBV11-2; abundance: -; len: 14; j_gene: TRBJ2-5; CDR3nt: TGTGCCAGCAGCCTAACAGGGATGCAAGAGACCCAGTACTTC; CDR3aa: CASSLTGMQETQYF
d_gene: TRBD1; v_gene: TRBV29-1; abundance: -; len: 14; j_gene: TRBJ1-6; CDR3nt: TGCAGCGCCAACGGAGGGACAGATAATTCACCCCTCCACTTT; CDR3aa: CSANGGTDNSPLHF
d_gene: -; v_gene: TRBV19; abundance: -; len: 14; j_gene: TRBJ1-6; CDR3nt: TGTGCCAGTAGTATGGGGCAGAATAATTCACCCCTCCACTTT; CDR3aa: CASSMGQNNSPLHF
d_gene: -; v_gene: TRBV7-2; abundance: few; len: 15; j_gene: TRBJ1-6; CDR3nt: TGTGCCAGCAGCTTAGTCCCAGATTATAGTTCACCCCTCCACTTT; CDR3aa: CASSLVPDYSSPLHF
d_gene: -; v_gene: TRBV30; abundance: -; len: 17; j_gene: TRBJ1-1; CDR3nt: TGTGCCTGGAGTGTGGGGCAGACTAACCCAATGAACACTGAAGCTTTCTTT; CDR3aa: CAWSVGQTNPMNTEAFF
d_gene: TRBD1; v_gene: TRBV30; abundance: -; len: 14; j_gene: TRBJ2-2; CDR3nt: TGTGCCTGGAATCGTCAGGGGGAAACCGGGGAGCTGTTTTTT; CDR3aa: CAWNRQGETGELFF
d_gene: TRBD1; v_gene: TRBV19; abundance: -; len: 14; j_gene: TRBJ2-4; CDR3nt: TGTGCCAGTACCCCCCGGACAGGGACAGACATTCAGTACTTC; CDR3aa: CASTPRTGTDIQYF
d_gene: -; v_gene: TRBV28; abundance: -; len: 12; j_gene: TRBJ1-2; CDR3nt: TGTGCCAGCAGTTTATTATGGGATGGCTACACCTTC; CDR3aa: CASSLLWDGYTF
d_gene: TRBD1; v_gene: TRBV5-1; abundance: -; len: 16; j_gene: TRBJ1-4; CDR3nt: TGCGCCAGCAGCATAAGACAGGGGGCATTAGGTGAAAAACTGTTTTTT; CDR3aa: CASSIRQGALGEKLFF
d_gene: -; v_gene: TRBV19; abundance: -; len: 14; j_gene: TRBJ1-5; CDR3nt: TGTGCCAGTAGTGGAGGGGTGGGCAATCAGCCCCAGCATTTT; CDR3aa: CASSGGVGNQPQHF
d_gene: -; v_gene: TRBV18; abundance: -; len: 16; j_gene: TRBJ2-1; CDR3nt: TGTGCCAGCTCACCACAGACGGGTAGCTCCTACAATGAGCAGTTCTTC; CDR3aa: CASSPQTGSSYNEQFF
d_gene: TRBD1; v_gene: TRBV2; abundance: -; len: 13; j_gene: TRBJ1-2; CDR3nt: TGTGCCAGCAGGGCCCAGGGGGCGGGAGGCTACACCTTC; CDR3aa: CASRAQGAGGYTF
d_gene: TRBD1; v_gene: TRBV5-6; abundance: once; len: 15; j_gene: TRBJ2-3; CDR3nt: TGTGCCAGCAGCTCCGGACAGGGGGGCACAGATACGCAGTATTTT; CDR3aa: CASSSGQGGTDTQYF
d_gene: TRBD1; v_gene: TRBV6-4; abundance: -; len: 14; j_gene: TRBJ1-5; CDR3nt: TGTGCCAGCAGTCAACAGGGGTCCGATCAGCCCCAGCATTTT; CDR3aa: CASSQQGSDQPQHF
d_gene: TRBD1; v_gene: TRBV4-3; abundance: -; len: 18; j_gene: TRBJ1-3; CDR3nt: TGCGCCAGCAGCCAAGGGGTGCCGGGACAGGGGGCTTTGGGGACCATATATTTT; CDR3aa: CASSQGVPGQGALGTIYF
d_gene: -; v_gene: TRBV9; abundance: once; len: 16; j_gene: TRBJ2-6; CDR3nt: TGTGCCAGCAGTGTGGGGGTAGCGTCTGGGGCCAACGTCCTGACTTTC; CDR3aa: CASSVGVASGANVLTF
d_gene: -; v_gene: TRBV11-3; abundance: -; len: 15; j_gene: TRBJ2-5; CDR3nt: TGTGCCAGCAGCTTAGAAGCAGGGGATATCGAGACCCAGTACTTC; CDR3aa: CASSLEAGDIETQYF
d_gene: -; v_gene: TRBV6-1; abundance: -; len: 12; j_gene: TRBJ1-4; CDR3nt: TGTGCCAGCAGTGAACTGGGGGAAAAACTGTTTTTT; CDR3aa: CASSELGEKLFF
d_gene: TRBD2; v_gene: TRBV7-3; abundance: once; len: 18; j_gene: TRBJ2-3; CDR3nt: TGTGCCAGCAGCTTAAGGGCTAGCGGGGGGATCGTTGCCGATACGCAGTATTTT; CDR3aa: CASSLRASGGIVADTQYF
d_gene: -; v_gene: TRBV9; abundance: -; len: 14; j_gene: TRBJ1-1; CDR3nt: TGTGCCAGCAGCGTACGGGGGGCGCAGGGTGAAGCTTTCTTT; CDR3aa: CASSVRGAQGEAFF
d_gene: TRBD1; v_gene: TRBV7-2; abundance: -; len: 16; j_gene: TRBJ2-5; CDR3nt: TGTGCCAGCAGCTCACAACTGGGACAGGGAGGAGAGACCCAGTACTTC; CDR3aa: CASSSQLGQGGETQYF
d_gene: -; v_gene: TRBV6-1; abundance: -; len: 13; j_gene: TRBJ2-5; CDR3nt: TGTGCCAGCAGACAGAATTCCCAGGAGACCCAGTACTTC; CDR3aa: CASRQNSQETQYF
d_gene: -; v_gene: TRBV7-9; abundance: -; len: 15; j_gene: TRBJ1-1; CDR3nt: TGTGCCAGCAGCCGAACCCTCGGGGGAGGCACTGAAGCTTTCTTT; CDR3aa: CASSRTLGGGTEAFF
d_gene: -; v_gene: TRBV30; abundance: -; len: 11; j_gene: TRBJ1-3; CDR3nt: TGTGCCTGGAGTGGAGGAAACACCATATATTTT; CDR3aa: CAWSGGNTIYF
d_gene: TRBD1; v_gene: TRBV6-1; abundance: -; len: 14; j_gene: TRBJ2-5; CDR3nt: TGTGCCAGCAGCGCGGACAGGCCCCCGGGGACCCAGTACTTC; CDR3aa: CASSADRPPGTQYF
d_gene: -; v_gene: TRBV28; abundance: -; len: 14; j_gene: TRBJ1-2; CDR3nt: TGTGCCAGCAGCCTGGGGAGTTCCCTCTATGGCTACACCTTC; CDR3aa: CASSLGSSLYGYTF
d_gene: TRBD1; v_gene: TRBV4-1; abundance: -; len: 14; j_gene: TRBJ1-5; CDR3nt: TGCGCCAGCAGCCTCGACAGGGTCAATCAGCCCCAGCATTTT; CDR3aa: CASSLDRVNQPQHF
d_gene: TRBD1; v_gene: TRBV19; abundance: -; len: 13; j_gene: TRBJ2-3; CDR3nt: TGTGCCAGTAGTCCAGGGGGCTCAGATACGCAGTATTTT; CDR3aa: CASSPGGSDTQYF
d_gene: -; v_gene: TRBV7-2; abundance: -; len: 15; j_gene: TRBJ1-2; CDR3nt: TGTGCCAGCAGCTTCGGGGGGGGCGGATCCTATGGCTACACCTTC; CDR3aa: CASSFGGGGSYGYTF
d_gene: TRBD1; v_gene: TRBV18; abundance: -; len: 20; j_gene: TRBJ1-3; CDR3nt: TGTGCCAGCTCACCACGGCCAAGGGACAGTGGCCCGGCGTCTGGAAACACCATATATTTT; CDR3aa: CASSPRPRDSGPASGNTIYF
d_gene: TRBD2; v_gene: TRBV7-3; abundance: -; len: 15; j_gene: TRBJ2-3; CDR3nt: TGTGCCAGCAGCACCTTAGCGGGGGAACGGTATACGCAGTATTTT; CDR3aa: CASSTLAGERYTQYF
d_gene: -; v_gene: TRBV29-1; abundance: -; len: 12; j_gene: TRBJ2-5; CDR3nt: TGCAGCGTGGGCCCCCGAGTAGAGACCCAGTACTTC; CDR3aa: CSVGPRVETQYF
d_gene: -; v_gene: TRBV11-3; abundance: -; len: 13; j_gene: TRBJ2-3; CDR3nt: TGTGCCAGCAGGAAACATAGCACAGATACGCAGTATTTT; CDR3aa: CASRKHSTDTQYF
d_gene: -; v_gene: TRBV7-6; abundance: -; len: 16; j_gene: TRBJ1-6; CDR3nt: TGTGCCAGCAGCCGCACCCGGGGGGAAGGGAATTCACCCCTCCACTTT; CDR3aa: CASSRTRGEGNSPLHF
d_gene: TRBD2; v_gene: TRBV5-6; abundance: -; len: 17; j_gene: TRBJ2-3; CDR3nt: TGTGCCAGCAGCTTGGTGGCTAGCGGTCCTAACACAGATACGCAGTATTTT; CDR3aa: CASSLVASGPNTDTQYF